A single sample gave rise to the 19 T cell receptor beta chains below, sequenced in a study of response to subunit inactivated influenza vaccine. Using its own MiXCR run on the RT-PCR reads, TCRdb lists one record per CDR3 protein. The repertoire holds about 540,000 distinct CDR3 sequences, with roughly 25% as singletons. The sample was also reused in another study, on T cells expressing NK-cell markers. Per that study: A 5'RACE template switching approach incorporating UMIs was used to make TCR beta cDNA.

Source: CD4+ T cells sorted from PBMCs, taken 11 to 12 days after vaccination. The receptors originated from a man aged 45-60 years who received an inactivated influenza vaccine.

The chain uses TRBV29-1 and TRBJ1-2; no definite D call. Germline CDR1 is SQVTM and CDR2 is ANQGSEA. V was pared by 4 bases and J by 5 bases, with 5 bases between. CDR3 size: 10 residues. The CDR3 DNA reads TGCAGCGTTGGCTTGTATGGCTACACCTTC. The encoded protein is CSVGLYGYTF.

The chain links TRBV30 to TRBJ2-1; TRBD1 might be the D (6 bases). V dropped 1 base and J dropped 3 bases, with 7 bases sitting between them. Germline lookup yields CDR1 GTSNPN and CDR2 SVGIG (reference sequence). The CDR3 consists of 13 residues. The chain's CDR3 is CAWSETGYNEQFF. The DNA of the CDR3 is TGTGCCTGGAGTGAGACAGGCTACAATGAGCAGTTCTTC.

This sequence joins TRBV5-1 and TRBJ2-1; a weak D match, TRBD2 (6 bases). V lost 4 bases and J 0 bases, leaving 11 bases between the germline ends. The CDR3 runs to 15 residues. CDR1 and CDR2 from the germline V gene are SGHRS and YFSETQ. CDR3 sequence (DNA): TGCGCCAGCAGCGGCGGGGACCACTCCTACAATGAGCAGTTCTTC. Translation: CASSGGDHSYNEQFF.

This clonotype was counted a few times. The rearrangement links TRBV2 to TRBJ2-7; 12 bases are shared with TRBD2. The V gene's germline CDR1 is SNHLY and CDR2 FYNNEI. The V segment lost 5 bases and the J segment 2 bases; nucleotides outside the gene matches: 1. The CDR3 runs 14 residues. In DNA, the CDR3 is TGTGCCAGCAGTTGGACTAGCGGGGCCTACGAGCAGTACTTC. Its translation is CASSWTSGAYEQYF.

This chain joins TRBV4-1 and TRBJ1-1; tentative D call: TRBD1 (5 bases). This CDR3 contains 15 residues. Trimming removed 0 bases at V and 4 bases at J, with 12 bases between. Germline V gene lookup returns CDR1 MGHRA and CDR2 YSYEKL. CDR3 loop: CASSQEGRGGTEAFF. The CDR3 DNA sequence: TGCGCCAGCAGCCAAGAGGGACGGGGAGGCACTGAAGCTTTCTTT.

The chain couples TRBV20-1 to TRBJ2-5; 12 bases line up with TRBD2. V gave up 1 base and J gave up 5 bases; unmatched junction bases: 5. CDR1 and CDR2 (germline): DFQATT, SNEGSKA (reference sequence). The CDR3 is 15 residues long. CDR3 sequence (DNA): TGCAGTGCTAGAGTTCTAGCGGGGGGGAGGGAGACCCAGTACTTC. Its protein is CSARVLAGGRETQYF.

The CDR3 DNA sequence: TGTGCCAGCAGCAAAGAGGGGACAGGGCTCGGACTGTTTTTT. This sequence encodes CASSKEGTGLGLFF. This chain connects TRBV21-1 to TRBJ1-4; TRBD1, the D gene given by the table, was not confirmed from the DNA. TRBV21-1 is shown as a pseudogene. This CDR3 region has 14 residues.

At least ten counts were recorded for this clonotype. The CDR3 reads CASSAGTAPGTLFTDTQYF. The CDR3 DNA reads TGTGCCAGCAGCGCCGGGACGGCCCCCGGGACCTTATTCACAGATACGCAGTATTTT. The chain recombines TRBV11-2 with TRBJ2-3; tentatively, D is TRBD1 or TRBD2 (5 bases each). Trimming stripped 5 bases from V and 2 bases from J, with 26 bases between. There are 19 residues in the CDR3. Germline-derived CDR1 and CDR2 are SGHAT and FQNNGV.

The rearrangement uses TRBV14 and TRBJ1-2; weak D call: TRBD1 (5 bases). Germline V CDR1 and CDR2: SGHDN, FVKESK. The ends were cut back, 4 bases at V and 7 bases at J, with 28 bases in the middle. The CDR3 is 18 residues long. Here the CDR3 DNA reads TGTGCCAGCAGCCCCAAGATGTCCGGACCAGAGACAGTTCGTGGCTACACCTTC. It translates to CASSPKMSGPETVRGYTF.

This clonotype occurred once. This chain uses TRBV20-1 with TRBJ2-1; D is unclear. The CDR3 is 15 amino acids. Germline CDR1 and CDR2: DFQATT and SNEGSKA (reference sequence). Deletions cut 0 bases from V and 8 bases from J, with 17 bases between. The CDR3: CSARDTGRSNHEQFF. CDR3 DNA sequence: TGCAGTGCTAGAGATACGGGCCGTAGCAACCATGAGCAGTTCTTC.

This clonotype has more than one count but fewer than ten. V is TRBV5-1 and J is TRBJ1-6; TRBD1 is a possible D gene (5 bases). Between the trimmed V and J ends, which lost 0 bases and 6 bases, there was a span of 13 bases. The CDR3 is 16 residues long. Germline CDR1 SGHRS, CDR2 YFSETQ. CDR3 amino acids: CASSLEVGRSNSPLHF. CDR3 sequence (DNA): TGCGCCAGCAGCTTGGAGGTGGGGCGGTCTAATTCACCCCTCCACTTT.

This CDR3 is CSARDHRARVDTQYF. DNA for the CDR3: TGCAGTGCTAGAGATCATAGGGCGCGGGTAGATACGCAGTATTTT. The chain combines TRBV20-1 with TRBJ2-3; possibly TRBD2 for D (5 bases). Germline CDR1 DFQATT, CDR2 SNEGSKA (reference sequence). This CDR3 is built from 15 residues. The V and J ends lost 0 bases and 5 bases respectively, with 15 bases between them.

This clonotype has just a few counts. The V gene is TRBV5-6, the J gene TRBJ2-7, with 10 bases lining up with TRBD2. The V segment lost 2 bases and the J segment 2 bases; nucleotides outside the gene matches: 7. The CDR3 has 16 residues. CDR1 SGHDT and CDR2 YYEEEE come from the germline V gene. CDR3 nucleotides: TGTGCCAGCAGCTTCCCTGGGACTAGCGAAACCTACGAGCAGTACTTC. Protein: CASSFPGTSETYEQYF.

J is TRBJ2-1 and V is TRBV7-2; 8 nucleotides match TRBD1. V was clipped by 3 bases and J by 9 bases; unmatched bases: 7. Germline CDR1 and CDR2: SGHTA and FQGNSA. The length of the CDR3 is 14 residues. The CDR3 region has the DNA TGTGCCAGCAGCTTCAACAGGGGGGCGGGTGAGCAGTTCTTC. Amino acids: CASSFNRGAGEQFF. The whole variable domain, filled in from reference TRBV7-2 and TRBJ2-1, reads GAGVSQSPSNKVTEKGKDVELRCDPISGHTALYWYRQSLGQGLEFLIYFQGNSAPDKSGLPSDRFSAERTGGSVSTLTIQRTQQEDSAVYLCASSFNRGAGEQFFGPGTRLTVL.

The CDR3 bases are TGTGCCAGCAGCCAGGCCGGGACGGTGAGCTCCTACGAGCAGTACTTC. It is translated as CASSQAGTVSSYEQYF. The chain carries TRBV3-1 and TRBJ2-7; D might be TRBD1 or TRBD2, each matching 5 bases. CDR3 size: 16 residues. V gave up 3 bases and J gave up 0 bases, with 15 bases separating them. Germline loops: CDR1 LGHDT, CDR2 YNNKEL (reference sequence).

The chain joins TRBV7-9 to TRBJ2-7; no clear D gene. The CDR3 extends over 12 amino acids. Germline V gives CDR1 SEHNR, CDR2 FQNEAQ (reference sequence). The V and J ends lost 5 bases and 3 bases respectively, with 8 bases between them. As DNA, the CDR3 is TGTGCCAGCAGCCCTAACGGCTACGAGCAGTACTTC. Amino acid sequence: CASSPNGYEQYF.

This chain links TRBV14 with TRBJ1-6; D gene ambiguous. The V and J ends lost 3 bases and 7 bases respectively, with 7 bases between them. CDR1 is SGHDN and CDR2 is FVKESK in the germline V gene. CDR3 size: 13 residues. CDR3: CASSQMGNSPLHF. The CDR3 DNA is TGTGCCAGCAGCCAGATGGGAAATTCACCCCTCCACTTT.

The chain carries TRBV20-1 and TRBJ2-1; D uncertain. This CDR3 comprises 13 residues. CDR1 and CDR2 (germline): DFQATT, SNEGSKA (reference sequence). V was pared by 7 bases and J by 0 bases, with 10 bases between. As DNA, the CDR3 is TGCAGTGTATCAGTTAGCTCCTACAATGAGCAGTTCTTC. It translates to CSVSVSSYNEQFF.

Only a few counts were recorded for this clonotype. This chain connects TRBV3-1 to TRBJ1-3; 9 nucleotides agree with TRBD1. Trimming removed 4 bases from V and 11 bases from J; junction bases left unmatched: 9. The CDR3 consists of 14 residues. Looked up from germline, CDR1 is LGHDT and CDR2 is YNNKEL (reference sequence). The CDR3 region is CASSPDRGRGAIYF. The CDR3 DNA reads TGTGCCAGCAGCCCGGACAGGGGCCGCGGGGCCATATATTTT.